Below, one T cell receptor beta chain is given with its context. Method: immunoSEQ multiplex PCR; TCRdb's copy keeps in-frame clones and lacks some. The profile shows about 79,000 clones, under 85% of them singletons. The sample comes from a study of OX40 agonist ivuxolimab in advanced cancers. Study-level information: Cohort: about 80% men, mean age roughly 60, aged about 20 to 85. Patients achieving partial responses numbered three: one hepatocellular carcinoma case and two cutaneous melanoma cases.

The clonotype originates from an adult with an advanced solid tumor such as melanoma, head and neck, liver or kidney cancer. This specimen was CD4+ or CD8+ T cells sorted from blood, taken in a trial of the OX40 agonist ivuxolimab.

The CDR3 DNA sequence: TGTGGGACCGGCGGAACTGAAGCTTTCTTT. Translation: CGTGGTEAFF. The chain carries TRBV28 and TRBJ1-1; D uncertain. Germline CDR1 reads MDHEN; CDR2 reads SYDVKM. CDR3 length equals 10 residues.